This note documents a single T cell receptor beta chain sequence. Preparation of the TCRbeta library was carried out with unique molecular identifiers. TCRdb independently ran MiXCR on the PCR reads; one entry per CDR3 protein. The sample consists of a few hundred thousand distinct CDR3 sequences, around 21% of them appearing once. This sample is part of a study of T-cell reconstitution after alpha-beta-depleted transplantation in children. In germline, CDR1 is SGHAT, CDR2 FQDESV (reference sequence). CDR3 length: 18 residues. V was clipped by 3 bases and J by 7 bases; unmatched bases: 18. The rearrangement joins TRBV11-1 to TRBJ2-1; 7 bases agree with TRBD1. The sequence was collected from a human donor who donated a stem cell graft to a child with acute myeloid leukemia. Material: PBMCs from the stem cell graft donor, obtained from the stem cell graft. CDR3: CASSFWFSPGTVLNEQFF. Here the CDR3 DNA reads TGTGCCAGCAGCTTCTGGTTTTCTCCCGGGACAGTGCTAAATGAGCAGTTCTTC.